This T cell receptor beta chain came from a study of blood T cell repertoires in COVID-19. Across the whole study: Sources were T cells, B-cell-depleted T cells, or PBMCs; the material itself was cDNA or gDNA.

This CDR3 is 13 amino acids long. Germline assignment: CDR1 GTSNPN and CDR2 SVGIG (reference sequence). V lost 1 base and J 3 bases, leaving 9 bases between the germline ends. Profiling relied on immunoSEQ multiplex PCR, and the TCRdb table lists in-frame clones only, not all of them. The data contain 200,000 to 300,000 clones, about 79% of them seen just once; the ten biggest clones take up more than 8%. The chain has TRBV30 and TRBJ1-2; TRBD1 might be the D (5 bases). The sequencing sample was made of peripheral blood. This TCR was sampled from a woman over 75 with acute or convalescent COVID-19. The CDR3 spells CAWSEGGDYGYTF. The CDR3 DNA sequence: TGTGCCTGGAGTGAAGGAGGGGACTATGGCTACACCTTC.